What follows are 16 T cell receptor beta chains derived from one specimen sequenced in a study of T cells in Graves' hyperthyroidism and ophthalmopathy. Using RNA transcripts as the source, TCR beta CDR3 regions were amplified. RT-PCR in the first round (using the HTBI primer set) targeted the TCR CDR3. TCRdb reanalysed the multiplex PCR reads using MiXCR and keeps one entry per CDR3 protein. The sample has 600,000 to 800,000 distinct CDR3 sequences, about 35% seen once; the top ten hold roughly 31%. The sample comprised blood. The origin of the receptors is a woman in her thirties or forties with Graves' hyperthyroidism.

The CDR3 is CASSSPRGNYEQYF. The CDR3 DNA reads as TGTGCCAGCAGTTCACCCAGGGGAAACTACGAGCAGTACTTC. The J gene is TRBJ2-7, the V gene TRBV12-3 or TRBV12-4, with D perhaps matching TRBD1 (6 bases). The CDR3 extends over 14 amino acids. V shed 4 bases and J shed 3 bases, with 13 bases lying between them.

The rearrangement links TRBV14 to TRBJ2-7; D is perhaps TRBD1 (7 bases). The J call may be faulty, since TRBJ2-1 better matches the DNA end. Germline V gene data show CDR1 as SGHDN and CDR2 as FVKESK. This CDR3 region has 16 residues. This chain's CDR3 is CASSPTRQGLWNEQFF. The CDR3 DNA is TGTGCCAGCAGCCCGACGAGACAGGGACTTTGGAATGAGCAGTTCTTC.

The sample holds a few counts of this clonotype. The V call is TRBV12-3 or TRBV12-4, the J call TRBJ2-2, with TRBD2 as a possible D gene (6 bases). This CDR3 is 14 amino acids long. V lost 9 bases to trimming and J lost 5 bases, with 16 bases between them. The CDR3 nucleotides read TGTGCCAGTTCAGAGACGGGGGTTACCGGGGAGCTGTTTTTT. It codes for CASSETGVTGELFF.

The rearrangement links TRBV10-3 to TRBJ1-1; D remains unclear. The CDR3 runs to 13 residues. Between the trimmed V and J ends, which lost 7 bases and 1 base, there was a span of 10 bases. From germline, CDR1 is ENHRY and CDR2 SYGVKD. The CDR3 nucleotides read TGTGCCATCACCGAGTCTTCGAACACTGAAGCTTTCTTT. Translated: CAITESSNTEAFF.

This chain connects TRBV7-9 to TRBJ2-7, with D possibly matching TRBD1 (5 bases). Germline-derived CDR1 and CDR2 are SEHNR and FQNEAQ (reference sequence). The ends were cut back, 1 base at V and 3 bases at J, with 10 bases in the middle. The CDR3 covers 14 residues. The CDR3: CASSLGTLGYEQYF. CDR3 bases: TGTGCCAGCAGCTTAGGGACACTTGGCTACGAGCAGTACTTC.

The chain uses TRBV12-3 or TRBV12-4 and TRBJ1-4; D unclear. This CDR3 comprises 16 residues. The ends were cut back, 2 bases at V and 2 bases at J, with 12 bases in the middle. CDR3: CASSLQAGTTNEKLFF. For the CDR3, the DNA is TGTGCCAGCAGTTTACAGGCAGGCACGACTAATGAAAAACTGTTTTTT.

This clonotype was counted many times. This chain connects TRBV19 to TRBJ1-2; D perhaps matches TRBD1 (6 bases). This CDR3 contains 15 residues. Between the trimmed V and J ends, which lost 1 base and 4 bases, there was a span of 13 bases. CDR1 is LNHDA, CDR2 SQIVND, per germline (reference sequence). CDR3 DNA sequence: TGTGCCAGTAGTATAGGTGGGGGCTCCGTCTATGGCTACACCTTC. Amino acids: CASSIGGGSVYGYTF.

This clonotype has a count of ten or more. V usage is TRBV7-2 and J usage is TRBJ2-5; D remains unclear. V was clipped by 1 base and J by 3 bases, with 12 bases between them. Germline-derived CDR1 and CDR2 are SGHTA and FQGNSA. The CDR3 spans 15 residues. Written as DNA, the CDR3 is TGTGCCAGCAGCTTAGGGGCCAGGTCTAAAGAGACCCAGTACTTC. Translation gives CASSLGARSKETQYF.

DNA of the CDR3: TGCAGGAGGACAGATTACACAGATACGCAGTATTTT. Translation: CRRTDYTDTQYF. The gene calls are TRBV29-1 and TRBJ2-3; tentatively, D is TRBD1 (6 bases). The CDR3 has 12 amino acids. From germline, CDR1 is SQVTM and CDR2 ANQGSEA.

The CDR3 DNA follows: TGTGCCAGCGGAAGAGCGGGGAGCTCCTACGAGCAGTACTTC. Its protein is CASGRAGSSYEQYF. The V gene is TRBV6-5, the J gene TRBJ2-7; 7 bases agree with TRBD2. V was clipped by 8 bases and J by 0 bases; unmatched bases: 7. Germline CDR1 is MNHEY and CDR2 is SVGAGI. CDR3 length equals 14 residues.

The chain couples TRBV6-5 to TRBJ2-2; 9 bases are shared with TRBD1. The CDR3 sequence is 15 residues long. Germline V gene data show CDR1 as MNHEY and CDR2 as SVGAGI. The trim removed 5 bases at V and 7 bases at J, leaving 8 bases unmatched. DNA of the CDR3: TGTGCCAGCAGTGTACTGGGACAGGGATACGGGGAGCTGTTTTTT. It specifies CASSVLGQGYGELFF.

The DNA of the CDR3 is TGTGCCATCAGTCCGGGACAGGATGGCTACACCTTC. Residues: CAISPGQDGYTF. This rearrangement joins TRBV10-3 to TRBJ1-2; 8 bases fit TRBD1. CDR3 length: 12 amino acids. The V and J ends lost 5 bases and 6 bases, in that order; junction bases with no gene match: 2. Germline V gives CDR1 ENHRY, CDR2 SYGVKD.

A remark on this clonotype: A much larger clone lies one base from this, so it may be a read error. The J gene is TRBJ2-7, the V gene TRBV10-3, with 8 bases identical to TRBD2. The CDR3 length is 13 residues. Per germline, CDR1 ENHRY and CDR2 SYGVKD. CDR3 residues: CVIRVAGNYEQYF. The CDR3 DNA is TGTGTCATCAGGGTAGCGGGAAACTACGAGCAGTACTTC.

The chain uses TRBV4-1 and TRBJ1-5; D uncertain. Between the trimmed V and J ends, which lost 0 bases and 0 bases, there was a span of 12 bases. CDR3 length: 17 amino acids. CDR1 MGHRA and CDR2 YSYEKL come from the germline V gene. Written as DNA, the CDR3 is TGCGCCAGCAGCCAAGATACGGGAAGTTATAGCAATCAGCCCCAGCATTTT. Translation: CASSQDTGSYSNQPQHF.

The V and J genes are TRBV9 and TRBJ1-5; D gene uncertain. The CDR3 is 13 residues long. The germline CDR1 and CDR2 sequences are SGDLS and YYNGEE. V was cut by 6 bases and J by 0 bases, with 7 bases left in between. The CDR3 sequence is CASNKNSNQPQHF. The CDR3 DNA follows: TGTGCCAGCAACAAAAATAGCAATCAGCCCCAGCATTTT.

The chain uses TRBV30 and TRBJ2-7; unclear D gene. CDR1 and CDR2 from the germline V gene are GTSNPN and SVGIG (reference sequence). There are 15 residues in the CDR3. With 4 bases removed from V and 0 bases from J, the gap between germline ends came to 16 bases. The CDR3 nucleotides are TGTGCCTGGACTACGGGCGGCAAGAGCTCCTACGAGCAGTACTTC. It is translated as CAWTTGGKSSYEQYF.